This is a list of T cell receptor beta chains from one sample in a study of T cell changes during pregnancy in multiple sclerosis. The assay was immunoSEQ multiplex PCR, and TCRdb's table has in-frame clones only and misses some. The table records approximately 51,000 clones, about 92% of them present only once. Sequenced material: CD4+ T cells from peripheral blood mononuclear cells, taken after pregnancy. The receptors come from a female donor with multiple sclerosis, enrolled in a pregnancy study. Each CDR3 is given with its conserved first and last residue. A D gene is named only where the DNA matches it firmly. Not all rows give a size; the values are once, few, many and, for expanded clones, a class.

D gene: .
clone size: .
V gene: TRBV9
J gene: TRBJ2-3
CDR3 protein: CASSPTPGSSSTDTQYF
CDR3 DNA: TGTGCCAGCAGCCCAACCCCGGGGAGTTCTAGCACAGATACGCAGTATTTT

D gene: TRBD2
clone size: .
V gene: TRBV7-2
J gene: TRBJ2-3
CDR3 protein: CASSSQLYAGGGDTQYF
CDR3 DNA: TGTGCCAGCAGCTCCCAACTATACGCGGGAGGGGGAGATACGCAGTATTTT

D gene: TRBD1
clone size: .
V gene: TRBV7-2
J gene: TRBJ1-2
CDR3 protein: CASSQSGTDYGYTF
CDR3 DNA: TGTGCCAGCAGCCAGAGTGGGACAGACTATGGCTACACCTTC

D gene: TRBD2
clone size: .
V gene: TRBV4-3
J gene: TRBJ2-1
CDR3 protein: CASSQNIAGGPGGAEQFF
CDR3 DNA: TGCGCCAGCAGCCAAAACATAGCGGGAGGGCCTGGTGGCGCTGAGCAGTTCTTC

D gene: TRBD1
clone size: .
V gene: TRBV27
J gene: TRBJ1-1
CDR3 protein: CASRPGQGFDTEAFF
CDR3 DNA: TGTGCCAGCAGACCGGGACAGGGATTTGACACTGAAGCTTTCTTT

D gene: TRBD2
clone size: .
V gene: TRBV19
J gene: TRBJ2-7
CDR3 protein: CASSPGTSYVQYF
CDR3 DNA: TGTGCCAGTAGTCCCGGGACTAGCTATGTGCAGTACTTC

D gene: .
clone size: once
V gene: TRBV7-6
J gene: TRBJ1-5
CDR3 protein: CASSLVPGVGNQPQHF
CDR3 DNA: TGTGCCAGCAGCTTAGTCCCAGGGGTGGGCAATCAGCCCCAGCATTTT

D gene: TRBD1
clone size: .
V gene: TRBV25-1
J gene: TRBJ2-6
CDR3 protein: CASSATGAGANVLTF
CDR3 DNA: TGTGCCAGCAGTGCAACAGGGGCTGGGGCCAACGTCCTGACTTTC

D gene: .
clone size: .
V gene: TRBV9
J gene: TRBJ2-7
CDR3 protein: CASSVEAGPSYEQYF
CDR3 DNA: TGTGCCAGCAGCGTAGAGGCGGGCCCCTCCTACGAGCAGTACTTC

D gene: .
clone size: .
V gene: TRBV6-1
J gene: TRBJ1-4
CDR3 protein: CASSEAPAAGNEKLFF
CDR3 DNA: TGTGCCAGCAGTGAAGCGCCAGCGGCTGGGAATGAAAAACTGTTTTTT

D gene: .
clone size: .
V gene: TRBV29-1
J gene: TRBJ2-1
CDR3 protein: CSVVGWSSYNEQFF
CDR3 DNA: TGCAGCGTTGTTGGCTGGAGCTCCTACAATGAGCAGTTCTTC

D gene: .
clone size: .
V gene: TRBV19
J gene: TRBJ2-3
CDR3 protein: CASSITSARTDTQYF
CDR3 DNA: TGTGCCAGTAGTATAACCAGCGCCCGCACAGATACGCAGTATTTT

D gene: .
clone size: .
V gene: TRBV18
J gene: TRBJ1-1
CDR3 protein: CASSPEGAPNTEAFF
CDR3 DNA: TGTGCCAGCTCCCCCGAAGGAGCCCCGAACACTGAAGCTTTCTTT

D gene: .
clone size: .
V gene: TRBV7-2
J gene: TRBJ2-7
CDR3 protein: CASTSGTLNYEQYF
CDR3 DNA: TGTGCCAGCACCTCCGGGACTTTAAATTACGAGCAGTACTTC

D gene: .
clone size: .
V gene: TRBV25-1
J gene: TRBJ2-3
CDR3 protein: CASKDSTDTQYF
CDR3 DNA: TGTGCCAGCAAAGACTCCACAGATACGCAGTATTTT

D gene: TRBD2
clone size: .
V gene: TRBV11-3
J gene: TRBJ2-3
CDR3 protein: CASSGGTSGLFTDTQYF
CDR3 DNA: TGTGCCAGCAGCGGCGGGACTAGCGGGCTTTTCACAGATACGCAGTATTTT

D gene: TRBD2
clone size: .
V gene: TRBV6-6
J gene: TRBJ2-7
CDR3 protein: CASSYAGGPSEQYF
CDR3 DNA: TGTGCCAGCAGTTACGCGGGAGGGCCCAGCGAGCAGTACTTC

D gene: TRBD2
clone size: once
V gene: TRBV19
J gene: TRBJ2-5
CDR3 protein: CASSISRLASQETQYF
CDR3 DNA: TGTGCCAGTAGTATAAGTCGACTAGCGAGTCAAGAGACCCAGTACTTC

D gene: .
clone size: .
V gene: TRBV6-5
J gene: TRBJ1-2
CDR3 protein: CASSLDSNYGYTF
CDR3 DNA: TGTGCCAGCAGTCTAGACAGTAACTATGGCTACACCTTC

D gene: .
clone size: .
V gene: TRBV29-1
J gene: TRBJ1-3
CDR3 protein: CSVVLAARGNTIYF
CDR3 DNA: TGCAGCGTTGTTCTGGCTGCCCGTGGAAACACCATATATTTT

D gene: TRBD2
clone size: .
V gene: TRBV28
J gene: TRBJ2-7
CDR3 protein: CASSPTGTNLGGQYF
CDR3 DNA: TGTGCCAGCAGCCCAACCGGGACTAACCTTGGTGGGCAGTACTTC

D gene: .
clone size: .
V gene: TRBV5-5
J gene: TRBJ2-7
CDR3 protein: CASSFNSLSYEQYF
CDR3 DNA: TGTGCCAGCAGCTTCAACAGCCTCTCCTACGAGCAGTACTTC

D gene: TRBD2
clone size: .
V gene: TRBV7-3
J gene: TRBJ2-1
CDR3 protein: CASSSGGYNEQFF
CDR3 DNA: TGTGCCAGCAGTAGCGGGGGGTACAATGAGCAGTTCTTC

D gene: TRBD2
clone size: .
V gene: TRBV6-5
J gene: TRBJ2-1
CDR3 protein: CASSQSGDYNEQFF
CDR3 DNA: TGTGCCAGCAGCCAAAGCGGGGATTACAATGAGCAGTTCTTC

D gene: TRBD2
clone size: once
V gene: TRBV7-3
J gene: TRBJ2-2
CDR3 protein: CASSLTTLAGTYTGELFF
CDR3 DNA: TGTGCCAGCAGCTTAACTACACTAGCGGGGACTTACACCGGGGAGCTGTTTTTT

D gene: .
clone size: .
V gene: TRBV13
J gene: TRBJ1-5
CDR3 protein: CASSRGRLNQPQHF
CDR3 DNA: TGTGCCAGCAGCCGCGGAAGGCTCAATCAGCCCCAGCATTTT

D gene: .
clone size: .
V gene: TRBV28
J gene: TRBJ2-4
CDR3 protein: CASSLRQEGNIQYF
CDR3 DNA: TGTGCCAGCAGTTTACGACAGGAAGGGAACATTCAGTACTTC

D gene: .
clone size: once
V gene: TRBV7-8
J gene: TRBJ1-1
CDR3 protein: CASSPREGQVNTEAFF
CDR3 DNA: TGTGCCAGCAGTCCCAGGGAAGGCCAAGTAAACACTGAAGCTTTCTTT

D gene: TRBD1
clone size: .
V gene: TRBV9
J gene: TRBJ2-5
CDR3 protein: CASSPYDRGRETQYF
CDR3 DNA: TGTGCCAGCAGCCCATACGACAGGGGGCGAGAGACCCAGTACTTC

D gene: .
clone size: .
V gene: TRBV6-6
J gene: TRBJ1-2
CDR3 protein: CASSYLGQAYGYTF
CDR3 DNA: TGTGCCAGCAGTTACTTAGGCCAGGCCTATGGCTACACCTTC

D gene: TRBD1
clone size: .
V gene: TRBV2
J gene: TRBJ2-7
CDR3 protein: CASSENRGSSYEQYF
CDR3 DNA: TGTGCCAGCAGCGAGAACAGGGGGAGCTCCTACGAGCAGTACTTC

D gene: TRBD2
clone size: .
V gene: TRBV11-1
J gene: TRBJ2-3
CDR3 protein: CASSYHLGSGMGTDTQYF
CDR3 DNA: TGTGCCAGCAGCTATCACCTAGGTAGCGGGATGGGCACAGATACGCAGTATTTT

D gene: TRBD2
clone size: .
V gene: TRBV15
J gene: TRBJ2-2
CDR3 protein: CATSRDPGLAMPTGELFF
CDR3 DNA: TGTGCCACCAGCAGAGACCCGGGACTAGCGATGCCCACCGGGGAGCTGTTTTTT

D gene: .
clone size: once
V gene: TRBV7-2
J gene: TRBJ2-3
CDR3 protein: CASSLAQAGNTDTQYF
CDR3 DNA: TGTGCCAGCAGCTTAGCGCAGGCGGGCAACACAGATACGCAGTATTTT

D gene: .
clone size: .
V gene: TRBV6-6
J gene: TRBJ2-1
CDR3 protein: CASSWEGVYYNEQFF
CDR3 DNA: TGTGCCAGCAGTTGGGAGGGGGTTTACTACAATGAGCAGTTCTTC

D gene: TRBD1
clone size: .
V gene: TRBV7-2
J gene: TRBJ2-7
CDR3 protein: CASSLGGQSYEQYF
CDR3 DNA: TGTGCCAGCAGCTTAGGGGGACAGAGCTACGAGCAGTACTTC

D gene: TRBD1
clone size: .
V gene: TRBV11-3
J gene: TRBJ2-7
CDR3 protein: CASSLVGRGTSEQYF
CDR3 DNA: TGTGCCAGCAGCTTAGTAGGCAGGGGGACAAGCGAGCAGTACTTC

D gene: TRBD2
clone size: .
V gene: TRBV19
J gene: TRBJ2-7
CDR3 protein: CASSIRTSGRSEQYF
CDR3 DNA: TGTGCCAGTAGTATCCGGACTAGCGGGAGGAGCGAGCAGTACTTC

D gene: TRBD1
clone size: .
V gene: TRBV6-1
J gene: TRBJ2-7
CDR3 protein: CASSGIWGQGYEQYF
CDR3 DNA: TGTGCCAGCAGTGGAATTTGGGGACAGGGATACGAGCAGTACTTC

D gene: TRBD2
clone size: .
V gene: TRBV7-2
J gene: TRBJ2-4
CDR3 protein: CASSLPGLAVAKNIQYF
CDR3 DNA: TGTGCCAGCAGCTTACCGGGACTAGCGGTAGCCAAAAACATTCAGTACTTC

D gene: .
clone size: .
V gene: TRBV5-5
J gene: TRBJ2-1
CDR3 protein: CASRDIYNEQFF
CDR3 DNA: TGTGCCAGCAGGGACATCTACAATGAGCAGTTCTTC

D gene: TRBD1
clone size: .
V gene: TRBV28
J gene: TRBJ2-2
CDR3 protein: CASSGTGFRAGELFF
CDR3 DNA: TGTGCCAGCAGCGGGACAGGGTTCCGGGCCGGGGAGCTGTTTTTT

D gene: .
clone size: .
V gene: TRBV7-3
J gene: TRBJ1-2
CDR3 protein: CASSETGRGGYTF
CDR3 DNA: TGTGCCAGCAGTGAAACAGGGAGAGGCGGCTACACCTTC

D gene: .
clone size: .
V gene: TRBV7-9
J gene: TRBJ2-2
CDR3 protein: CASSLVTGGSAGELFF
CDR3 DNA: TGTGCCAGCAGCTTAGTGACCGGGGGATCGGCCGGGGAGCTGTTTTTT